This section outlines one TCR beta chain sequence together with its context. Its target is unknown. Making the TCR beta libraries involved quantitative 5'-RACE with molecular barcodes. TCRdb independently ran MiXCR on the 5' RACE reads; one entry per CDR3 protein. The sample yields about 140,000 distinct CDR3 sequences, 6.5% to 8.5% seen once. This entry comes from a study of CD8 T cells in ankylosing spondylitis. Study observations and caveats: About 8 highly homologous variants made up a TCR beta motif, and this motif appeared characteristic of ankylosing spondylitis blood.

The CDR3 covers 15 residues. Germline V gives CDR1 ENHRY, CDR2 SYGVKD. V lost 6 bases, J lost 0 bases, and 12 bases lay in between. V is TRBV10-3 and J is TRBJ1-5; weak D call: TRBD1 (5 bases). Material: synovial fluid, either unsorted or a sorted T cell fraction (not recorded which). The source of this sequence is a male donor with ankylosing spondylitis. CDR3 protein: CAIRSSGYSNQPQHF. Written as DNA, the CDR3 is TGTGCCATCAGATCTTCAGGGTATAGCAATCAGCCCCAGCATTTT.